Sequencing of this T cell receptor (beta chain) was carried out in a study of T-cell memory formation after mild COVID-19. Deletions cut 3 bases from V and 7 bases from J, with 17 bases between. In germline, CDR1 is SGHRS, CDR2 YFSETQ. This CDR3 comprises 15 residues. TCRdb reprocessed the 5' RACE reads with MiXCR, giving one entry per CDR3 protein. This table has roughly 120,000 distinct CDR3 sequences, approximately 15% appearing once. The source material was PBMCs or a T cell subset sorted from them (not recorded which). This chain connects TRBV5-1 to TRBJ2-1; a possible D gene is TRBD1 (6 bases). The sequence was obtained from an adult woman who had mild COVID-19 (a few samples of this study predate the infection). Cell type and time point are not known. The CDR3 reads CASSSSNRDVNEQFF. As DNA, the CDR3 is TGCGCCAGCAGCTCGTCCAACAGGGATGTGAATGAGCAGTTCTTC.